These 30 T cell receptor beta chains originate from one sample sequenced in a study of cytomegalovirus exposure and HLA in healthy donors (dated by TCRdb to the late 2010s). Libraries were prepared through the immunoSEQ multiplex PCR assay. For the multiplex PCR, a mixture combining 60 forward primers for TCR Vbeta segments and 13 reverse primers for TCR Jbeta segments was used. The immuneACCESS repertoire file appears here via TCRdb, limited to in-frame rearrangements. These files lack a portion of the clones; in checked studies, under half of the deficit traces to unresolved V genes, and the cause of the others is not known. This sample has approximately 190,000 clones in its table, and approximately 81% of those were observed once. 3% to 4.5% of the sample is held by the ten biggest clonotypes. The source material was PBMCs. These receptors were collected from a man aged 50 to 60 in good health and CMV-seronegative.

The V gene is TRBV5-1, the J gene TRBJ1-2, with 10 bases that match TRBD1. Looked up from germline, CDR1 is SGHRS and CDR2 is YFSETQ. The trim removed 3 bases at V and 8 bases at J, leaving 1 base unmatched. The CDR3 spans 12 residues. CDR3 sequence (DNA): TGCGCCAGCAGCTCGGGACAGGGGGGCTACACCTTC. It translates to CASSSGQGGYTF.

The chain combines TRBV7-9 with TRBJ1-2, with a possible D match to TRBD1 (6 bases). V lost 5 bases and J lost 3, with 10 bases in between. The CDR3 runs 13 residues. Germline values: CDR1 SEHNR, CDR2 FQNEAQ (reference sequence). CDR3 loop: CASSHEGDYGYTF. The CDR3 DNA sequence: TGTGCCAGCAGCCACGAGGGGGACTATGGCTACACCTTC.

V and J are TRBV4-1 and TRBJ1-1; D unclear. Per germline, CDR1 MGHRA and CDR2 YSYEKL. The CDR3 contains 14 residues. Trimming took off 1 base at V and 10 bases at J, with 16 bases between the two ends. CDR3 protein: CASSQVSGAAGAFF. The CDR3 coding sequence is TGCGCCAGCAGCCAAGTATCGGGTGCGGCGGGAGCTTTCTTT.

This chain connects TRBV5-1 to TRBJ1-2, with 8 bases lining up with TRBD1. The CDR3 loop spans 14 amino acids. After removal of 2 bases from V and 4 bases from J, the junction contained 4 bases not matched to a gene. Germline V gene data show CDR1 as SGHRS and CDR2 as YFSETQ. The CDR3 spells CASSFGQGGYGYTF. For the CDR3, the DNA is TGCGCCAGCAGCTTCGGACAGGGTGGCTATGGCTACACCTTC.

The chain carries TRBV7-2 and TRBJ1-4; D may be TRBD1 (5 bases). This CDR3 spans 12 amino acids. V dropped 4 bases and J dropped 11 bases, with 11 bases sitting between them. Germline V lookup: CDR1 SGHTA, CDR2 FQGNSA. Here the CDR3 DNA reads TGTGCCAGCAGCTCAGGGTCAAGGAAACTGTTTTTT. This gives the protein CASSSGSRKLFF.

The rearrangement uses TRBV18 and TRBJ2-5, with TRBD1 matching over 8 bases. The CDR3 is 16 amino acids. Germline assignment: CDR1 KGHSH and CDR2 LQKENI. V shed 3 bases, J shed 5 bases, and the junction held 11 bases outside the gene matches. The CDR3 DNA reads TGTGCCAGCTCACCTCAACCAACAGGGGGACGGGAGACCCAGTACTTC. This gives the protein CASSPQPTGGRETQYF.

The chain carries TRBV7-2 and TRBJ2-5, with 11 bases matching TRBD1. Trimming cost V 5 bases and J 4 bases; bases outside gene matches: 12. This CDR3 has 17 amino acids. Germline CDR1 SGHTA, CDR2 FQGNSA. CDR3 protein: CASSASRLGQGGETQYF. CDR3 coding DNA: TGTGCCAGCAGCGCCTCCAGACTGGGACAGGGGGGAGAGACCCAGTACTTC.

CDR3 DNA: TGTGCCAGCTCACCTTCCCTATACCCCCAACAGGGGACGTTCCACTTT. It encodes CASSPSLYPQQGTFHF. The J gene is TRBJ1-6, the V gene TRBV18, with TRBD1 identical over 7 bases. Germline CDR1 and CDR2: KGHSH and LQKENI. The CDR3 is 16 amino acids. V lost 3 bases and J lost 17; bases outside the gene matches: 19.

CDR3: CASSPFGGNTGELFF. Here the CDR3 DNA reads TGTGCCAGCTCACCATTTGGCGGGAACACCGGGGAGCTGTTTTTT. V and J are TRBV18 and TRBJ2-2, with D hard to call. Germline CDR1 and CDR2: KGHSH and LQKENI. V was trimmed by 2 bases and J by 1 base, leaving 8 bases between them. The CDR3 spans 15 residues.

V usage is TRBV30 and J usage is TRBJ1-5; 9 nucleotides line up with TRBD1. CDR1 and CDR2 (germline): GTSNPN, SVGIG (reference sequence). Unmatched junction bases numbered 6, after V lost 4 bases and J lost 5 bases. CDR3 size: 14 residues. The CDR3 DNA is TGTGCCTGGACGTCCGGGACAGGGTATCAGCCCCAGCATTTT. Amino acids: CAWTSGTGYQPQHF. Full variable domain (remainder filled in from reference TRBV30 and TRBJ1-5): SQTIHQWPATLVQPVGSPLSLECTVEGTSNPNLYWYRQAAGRGLQLLFYSVGIGQISSEVPQNLSASRPQDRQFILSSKKLLLSDSGFYLCAWTSGTGYQPQHFGDGTRLSIL.

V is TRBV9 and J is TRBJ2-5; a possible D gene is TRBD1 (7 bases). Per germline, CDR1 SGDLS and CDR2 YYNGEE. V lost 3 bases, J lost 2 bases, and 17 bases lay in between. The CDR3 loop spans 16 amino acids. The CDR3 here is CASSGGGTASQETQYF. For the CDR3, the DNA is TGTGCCAGCAGCGGGGGCGGGACAGCATCACAAGAGACCCAGTACTTC.

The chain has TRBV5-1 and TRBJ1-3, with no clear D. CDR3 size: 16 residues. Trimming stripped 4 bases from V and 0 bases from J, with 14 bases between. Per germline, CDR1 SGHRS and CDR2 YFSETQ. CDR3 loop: CASSPYSNPSGNTIYF. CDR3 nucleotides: TGCGCCAGCAGCCCGTACTCAAACCCCTCTGGAAACACCATATATTTT.

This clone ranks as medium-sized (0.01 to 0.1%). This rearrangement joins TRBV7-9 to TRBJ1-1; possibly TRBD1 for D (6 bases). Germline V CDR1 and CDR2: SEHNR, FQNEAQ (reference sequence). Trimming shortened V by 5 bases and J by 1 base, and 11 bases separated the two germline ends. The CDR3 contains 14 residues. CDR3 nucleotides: TGTGCCAGCAGCCCGTTGACAGGGAACACTGAAGCTTTCTTT. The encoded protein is CASSPLTGNTEAFF.

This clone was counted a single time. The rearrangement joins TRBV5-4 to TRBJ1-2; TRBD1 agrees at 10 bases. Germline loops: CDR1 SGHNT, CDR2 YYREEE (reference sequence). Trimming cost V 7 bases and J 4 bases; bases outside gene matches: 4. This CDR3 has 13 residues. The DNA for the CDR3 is TGTGCCAGCTCGGGACAGGGGACCTATGGCTACACCTTC. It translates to CASSGQGTYGYTF.

CDR3 DNA: TGCAGCGTTGTGGGACAGGGAGTCGAGCAGTACTTC. Amino acid sequence: CSVVGQGVEQYF. V gene TRBV29-1 combines with J gene TRBJ2-7; 9 bases match TRBD1. The V gene's germline CDR1 is SQVTM and CDR2 ANQGSEA. The CDR3 consists of 12 residues. J was trimmed by 6 bases and V by 4 bases; bases with no gene match: 4.

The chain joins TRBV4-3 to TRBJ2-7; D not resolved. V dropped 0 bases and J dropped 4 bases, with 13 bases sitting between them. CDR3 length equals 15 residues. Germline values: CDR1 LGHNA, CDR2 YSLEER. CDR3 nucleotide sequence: TGCGCCAGCAGCCAAGATCGGATAGACATTTACGAGCAGTACTTC. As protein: CASSQDRIDIYEQYF.

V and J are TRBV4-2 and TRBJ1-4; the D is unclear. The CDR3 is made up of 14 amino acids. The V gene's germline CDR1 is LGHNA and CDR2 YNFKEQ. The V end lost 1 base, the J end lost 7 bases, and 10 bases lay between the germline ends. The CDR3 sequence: CASSQGGGGEKLFF. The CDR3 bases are TGTGCCAGCAGCCAAGGGGGAGGTGGTGAAAAACTGTTTTTT.

The CDR3 loop is CASSQDRSSGANVLTF. The CDR3 DNA reads TGCGCCAGCAGCCAAGATCGGAGCTCTGGGGCCAACGTCCTGACTTTC. V usage is TRBV4-3 and J usage is TRBJ2-6; D remains ambiguous. V gave up 0 bases and J gave up 0 bases, with 6 bases separating them. The germline gives CDR1 LGHNA, CDR2 YSLEER. CDR3 length: 16 residues.

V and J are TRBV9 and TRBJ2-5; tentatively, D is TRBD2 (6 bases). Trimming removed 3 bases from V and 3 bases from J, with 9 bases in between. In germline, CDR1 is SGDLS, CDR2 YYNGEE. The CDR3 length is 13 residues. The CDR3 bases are TGTGCCAGCAGCGGCGGGACGAAAGAGACCCAGTACTTC. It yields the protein CASSGGTKETQYF.

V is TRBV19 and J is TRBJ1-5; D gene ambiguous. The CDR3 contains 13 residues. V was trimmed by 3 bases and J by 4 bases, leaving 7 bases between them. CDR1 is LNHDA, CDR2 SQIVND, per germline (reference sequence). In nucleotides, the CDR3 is TGTGCCAGTAGTATGGGAGGAAATCAGCCCCAGCATTTT. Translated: CASSMGGNQPQHF.

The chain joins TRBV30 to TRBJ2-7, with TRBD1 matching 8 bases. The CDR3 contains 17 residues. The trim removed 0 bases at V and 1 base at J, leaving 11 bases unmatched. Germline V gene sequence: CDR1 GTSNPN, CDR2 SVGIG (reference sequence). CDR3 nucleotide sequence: TGTGCCTGGAGTGTCAGGGGCAGGGGGCGAGCGTCCTACGAGCAGTACTTC. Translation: CAWSVRGRGRASYEQYF. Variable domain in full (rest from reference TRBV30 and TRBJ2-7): SQTIHQWPATLVQPVGSPLSLECTVEGTSNPNLYWYRQAAGRGLQLLFYSVGIGQISSEVPQNLSASRPQDRQFILSSKKLLLSDSGFYLCAWSVRGRGRASYEQYFGPGTRLTVT.

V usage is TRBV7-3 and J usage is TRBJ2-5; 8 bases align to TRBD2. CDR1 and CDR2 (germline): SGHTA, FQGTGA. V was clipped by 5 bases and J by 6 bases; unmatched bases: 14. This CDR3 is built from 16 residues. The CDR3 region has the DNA TGTGCCAGCAGCATCGGAGTGGGCGGGGGGCAAAAGACCCAGTACTTC. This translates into CASSIGVGGGQKTQYF.

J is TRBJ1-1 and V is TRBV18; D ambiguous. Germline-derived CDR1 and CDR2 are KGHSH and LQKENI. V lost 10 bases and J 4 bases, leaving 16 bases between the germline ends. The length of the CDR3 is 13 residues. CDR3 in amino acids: CATTFGEGTEAFF. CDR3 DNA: TGTGCCACCACGTTTGGGGAGGGCACTGAAGCTTTCTTT.

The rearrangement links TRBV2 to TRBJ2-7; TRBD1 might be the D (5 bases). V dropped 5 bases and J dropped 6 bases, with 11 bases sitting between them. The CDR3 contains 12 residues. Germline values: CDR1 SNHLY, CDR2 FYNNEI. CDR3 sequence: CASSQDKGEQYF. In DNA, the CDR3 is TGTGCCAGCAGTCAGGACAAGGGCGAGCAGTACTTC.

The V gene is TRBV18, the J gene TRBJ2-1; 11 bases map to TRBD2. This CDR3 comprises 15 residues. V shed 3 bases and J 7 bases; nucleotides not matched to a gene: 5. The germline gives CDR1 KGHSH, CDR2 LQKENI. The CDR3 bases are TGTGCCAGCTCACCTACTAGCGGGGGCTGGAATGAGCAGTTCTTC. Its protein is CASSPTSGGWNEQFF.

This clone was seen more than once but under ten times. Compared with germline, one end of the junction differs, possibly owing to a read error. Here the CDR3 DNA reads TGTGCCAGCAGCGAAGCCGCTAGCGGGGCCTACAATGAGCAGTTCTTC. Translating gives CASSEAASGAYNEQFF. The chain has TRBV2 and TRBJ2-1; 9 bases align to TRBD2. From germline, CDR1 is SNHLY and CDR2 FYNNEI. The CDR3 is 16 amino acids.

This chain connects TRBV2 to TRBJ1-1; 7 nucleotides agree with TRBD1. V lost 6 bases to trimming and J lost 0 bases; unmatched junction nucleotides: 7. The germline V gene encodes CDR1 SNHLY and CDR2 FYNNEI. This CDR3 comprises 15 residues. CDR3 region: CASRLSQGLNTEAFF. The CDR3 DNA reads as TGTGCCAGCAGACTGTCACAGGGGTTGAACACTGAAGCTTTCTTT.

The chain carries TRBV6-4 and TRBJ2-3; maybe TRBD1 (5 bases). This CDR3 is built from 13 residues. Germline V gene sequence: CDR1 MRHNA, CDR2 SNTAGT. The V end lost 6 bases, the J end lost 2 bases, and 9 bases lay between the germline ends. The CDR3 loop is CASSRVYTDTQYF. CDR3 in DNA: TGTGCCAGCAGCAGGGTTTACACAGATACGCAGTATTTT.

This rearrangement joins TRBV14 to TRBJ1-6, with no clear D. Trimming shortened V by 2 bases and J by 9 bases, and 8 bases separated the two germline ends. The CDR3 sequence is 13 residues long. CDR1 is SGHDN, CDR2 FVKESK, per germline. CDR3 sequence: CASSQFLSSPLHF. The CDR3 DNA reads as TGTGCCAGCAGCCAATTCTTATCTTCACCCCTCCACTTT.

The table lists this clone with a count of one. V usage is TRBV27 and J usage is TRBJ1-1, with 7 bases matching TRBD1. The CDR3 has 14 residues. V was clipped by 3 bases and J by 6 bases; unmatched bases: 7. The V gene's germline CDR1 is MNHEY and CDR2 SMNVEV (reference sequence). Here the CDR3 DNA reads TGTGCCAGCAGTTTCGACAGGGAGTCCCCTGAAGCTTTCTTT. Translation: CASSFDRESPEAFF.